Listed below are T cell receptor beta chains from one sample, sequenced in a study of shared clonotypes between healthy human individuals. Using immunoSEQ multiplex PCR, the repertoire was profiled, and TCRdb retains in-frame clones only, with some absent. This table holds about 700,000 clones, just over 90% found once. Sequenced: naive CD8+ T cells sorted from blood. All receptors derive from a man aged 25 to 40 in good health. Both conserved end residues are part of each CDR3. D genes are given only for firm matches. Rows give clone size only sometimes, using once, few, many, or a class for an expanded clone.

TRBV11-2	TRBD1	.	TRBJ2-7	TGTGCCAGCAGGCGAGGGGGCGGCTACGAGCAGTACTTC	CASRRGGGYEQYF
TRBV28	.	.	TRBJ2-7	TGTGCCAGCAGTTTAACAGGGTCATACGACTACGAGCAGTACTTC	CASSLTGSYDYEQYF
TRBV15	.	.	TRBJ1-5	TGTGCCACCAGCAGAGATTTAACAGGATCTAGCAATCAGCCCCAGCATTTT	CATSRDLTGSSNQPQHF
TRBV2	.	.	TRBJ1-3	TGTGCCAGCAGTGGTCCGAGCTCTGGAAACACCATATATTTT	CASSGPSSGNTIYF
TRBV5-6	TRBD1	.	TRBJ1-1	TGTGCCAGCAGCTTTAAACAGGGGCGAAGCACTGAAGCTTTCTTT	CASSFKQGRSTEAFF
TRBV27	.	.	TRBJ2-2	TGTGCCAGCAGTTTAGCCCCAACTGGGGAGCTGTTTTTT	CASSLAPTGELFF
TRBV7-2	.	.	TRBJ2-7	TGTGCCAGCGGGCGGAGAGGGTCTTACGAGCAGTACTTC	CASGRRGSYEQYF
TRBV4-2	.	.	TRBJ2-2	TGTGCCAGCAGCCAACTAACCACGGCGGAGAGACTATGGCTGTTTTTT	CASSQLTTAERLWLFF
TRBV6-1	TRBD2	once	TRBJ2-7	TGTGCCAGCAGTGCGGGACTAGCGGCCTACGAGCAGTACTTC	CASSAGLAAYEQYF
TRBV5-8	TRBD1	.	TRBJ2-5	TGTGCCAGCAGCCAGGGACAGGGCAACCAAGAGACCCAGTACTTC	CASSQGQGNQETQYF
TRBV7-7	TRBD2	.	TRBJ2-2	TGTGCCAGCAGCCCGGGACTAGGAACCGGGGAGCTGTTTTTT	CASSPGLGTGELFF
TRBV7-3	.	.	TRBJ2-6	TGTGCCAGCAGCTTACGGGGGCTCGGGGCCAACGTCCTGACTTTC	CASSLRGLGANVLTF
TRBV10-3	TRBD1	.	TRBJ1-2	TGTGCCATCACTAAGGGACAGGGAAATGGCTACACCTTC	CAITKGQGNGYTF
TRBV11-2	.	.	TRBJ2-7	TGTGCCAGCAGCTTAGGGCATGGACTAAGGCAATACGAGCAGTACTTC	CASSLGHGLRQYEQYF
TRBV18	TRBD1	.	TRBJ2-7	TGTGCCAGCTCGTCCCGGGACAGGGTTGAGGAGCAGTACTTC	CASSSRDRVEEQYF
TRBV19	.	.	TRBJ2-5	TGTGCCAGTAGTATGTTTGCAGAGACCCAGTACTTC	CASSMFAETQYF
TRBV11-2	.	.	TRBJ1-4	TGTGCCAGCAGCCGAGATTGGGGACCGGAAAAACTGTTTTTT	CASSRDWGPEKLFF
TRBV6-1	.	once	TRBJ1-5	TGTGCCAGCAGTGAAATGCAGCCCCAGCATTTT	CASSEMQPQHF
TRBV28	TRBD1	.	TRBJ2-7	TGTGCCAGCGGAGGACAGGGCGGCGAGCAGTACTTC	CASGGQGGEQYF
TRBV13	.	.	TRBJ2-4	TGTGCCAGCAGCTTCCGGGACGAACAACTAGCCAAAAACATTCAGTACTTC	CASSFRDEQLAKNIQYF
TRBV7-9	TRBD2	once	TRBJ2-7	TGTGCCAGCAGCTTAGGGTCCGGGACTAGCGTCGAGCAGTACTTC	CASSLGSGTSVEQYF
TRBV6-1	TRBD2	.	TRBJ2-1	TGTGCCAGCAGTGACCCGGGACTAGGATACAATGAGCAGTTCTTC	CASSDPGLGYNEQFF
TRBV7-6	TRBD2	.	TRBJ2-7	TGTGCCAGCAGCTTAAGTTCAGCGGGGACCGACGACGAGCAGTACTTC	CASSLSSAGTDDEQYF
TRBV27	.	many	TRBJ1-2	TGTGCCAGCAGCACAACCCACAGGGATGGCTACACCTTC	CASSTTHRDGYTF
TRBV7-9	TRBD2	.	TRBJ2-5	TGTGCCAGCAGCACTATAGCGGGAGGGTACGAAGAGACCCAGTACTTC	CASSTIAGGYEETQYF
TRBV10-3	TRBD2	.	TRBJ2-1	TGTGCCATCGACGCTAGCGGGAGGGCCTGGGATGAGCAGTTCTTC	CAIDASGRAWDEQFF
TRBV6-1	.	.	TRBJ2-1	TGTGCCAGCAGTGAATGGGGGTGGACACCCCAGTTCTTC	CASSEWGWTPQFF
TRBV6-6	.	.	TRBJ1-5	TGTGCCAGCAGGATGGGGGGTAGCAATCAGCCCCAGCATTTT	CASRMGGSNQPQHF